This T cell receptor beta chain originates from a study of T cells in Graves' hyperthyroidism and ophthalmopathy. Study results and limitations: Most expanded thyroid clonotypes above 0.001 recurred in blood. A 13 V-J model separated ophthalmopathy from stable hyperthyroidism.

This clonotype was counted between two and nine times. The target antigen is unknown. TCR beta CDR3 region amplification was performed from RNA transcripts. RT-PCR in the first round (using the HTBI primer set) targeted the TCR CDR3. TCRdb recomputed calls from the multiplex PCR reads with MiXCR, one row per CDR3 protein. The top ten clones hold roughly 6.5% of a sample with over 650,000 distinct CDR3 sequences, roughly 46% of them seen once. Diagnoses were made from clinical symptoms, serum measures (thyroxine and TRAb), thyroid ultrasound and orbital computed tomography. CDR1 is SNHLY, CDR2 FYNNEI, per germline. The CDR3 covers 13 residues. The V gene lost 2 bases and the J gene lost 7 bases, with 11 bases spanning the gap.

Sequenced material: peripheral blood or thyroid tissue (not recorded which). The TCR comes from an adult man with Graves' disease, either hyperthyroidism or ophthalmopathy (not recorded which). The chain couples TRBV2 to TRBJ2-5; D unresolved. The CDR3 DNA sequence: TGTGCCAGCAGTGAATTGGCTAGGAGGACCCAGTACTTC. Translation: CASSELARRTQYF.